The present TCR beta chain was sequenced within a study of blood T cell repertoires in COVID-19. Whole-study context: Researchers got acute and convalescent COVID-19 samples from the United States, Italy and Spain. PBMCs, B-cell-depleted T cells, or T cells were the source of the cDNA or gDNA that made up the material.

This CDR3 has 19 residues. V was shortened by 5 bases and J by 1 base, with 26 bases between the two germline ends. Germline-derived CDR1 and CDR2 are LNHDA and SQIVND (reference sequence). Study processing details: The assay estimated nucleated cells by amplifying reference gene primers. Sequencing used immunoSEQ multiplex PCR; TCRdb keeps in-frame clones, though not all of them. V and J calls and clone size are given by that table; D and trimming were obtained from the DNA. The profile shows about 280,000 clones, about 89% of them singletons. Material: peripheral blood. The sequence was collected from a middle-aged man with acute or convalescent COVID-19. V gene TRBV19 combines with J gene TRBJ1-2, with TRBD1 as a possible D gene (6 bases). The CDR3 is CASSPRPGTLQAFNYGYTF. CDR3 nucleotides: TGTGCCAGTAGTCCTAGACCCGGGACATTACAGGCATTTAACTATGGCTACACCTTC.